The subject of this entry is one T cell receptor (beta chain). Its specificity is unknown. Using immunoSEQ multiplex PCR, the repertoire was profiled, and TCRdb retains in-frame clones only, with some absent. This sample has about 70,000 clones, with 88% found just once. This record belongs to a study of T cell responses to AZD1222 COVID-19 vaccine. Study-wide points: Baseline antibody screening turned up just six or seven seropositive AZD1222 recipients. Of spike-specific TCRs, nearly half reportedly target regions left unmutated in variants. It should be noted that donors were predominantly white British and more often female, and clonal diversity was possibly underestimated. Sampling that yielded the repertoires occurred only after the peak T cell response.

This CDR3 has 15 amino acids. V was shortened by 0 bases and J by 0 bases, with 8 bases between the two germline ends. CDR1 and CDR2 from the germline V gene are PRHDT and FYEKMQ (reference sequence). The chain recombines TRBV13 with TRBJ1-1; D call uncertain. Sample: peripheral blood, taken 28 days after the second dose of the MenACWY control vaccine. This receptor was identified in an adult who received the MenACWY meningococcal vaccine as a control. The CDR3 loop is CASSLGQAVNTEAFF. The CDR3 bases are TGTGCCAGCAGCTTAGGGCAGGCAGTGAACACTGAAGCTTTCTTT.